The clone carrying this TCR beta chain was found once. Antigen specificity is unknown. The sample belongs to a study of graft-versus-host responses after intestinal transplantation. Study outcomes and limitations: Peak GvH clone levels in circulation were associated with early post-transplant HvG declines.

This table comes from immunoSEQ multiplex PCR, and its TCRdb copy is limited to in-frame clones, with some not included. In the table there are roughly 110,000 clones, more than 90% of which are singletons. The CDR3 totals 14 residues. V shed 6 bases and J 2 bases; nucleotides not matched to a gene: 5. Germline V lookup: CDR1 LNHDA, CDR2 SQIVND (reference sequence). The chain employs TRBV19 and TRBJ1-2, with 8 positions matching TRBD1. The specimen comprised unstimulated CD4+ T cells sorted from spleen or lymph node cells, sampled before transplant. This TCR was sampled from a human donor who was the organ donor for an intestinal transplant. The CDR3 protein is CASSRGTGNYGYTF. As DNA, the CDR3 is TGTGCCAGTAGCCGAGGGACAGGAAACTATGGCTACACCTTC.